This section outlines one TCR beta chain sequence together with its context. Its antigen is currently unknown. V was pared by 3 bases and J by 1 base, with 12 bases of the junction left unmatched. The CDR3 loop spans 19 amino acids. Germline loops: CDR1 SGHDN, CDR2 FVKESK. The source of the sample is a study of shared clonotypes between healthy human individuals. For the study at large: A donor's plate count was three for CD4 naive and three for CD4 memory; CD8 naive had two and CD8 memory one.

The assay was immunoSEQ multiplex PCR, and TCRdb's table has in-frame clones only and misses some. The repertoire holds 1.4 million to 1.5 million clones, with approximately 96% as singletons. Study-level points and caveats: Relative to clonotypes present in all four donors, those not shared had lower generation probabilities. A handful of donors showed sharing of about 4.8% of naive CD4 clonotypes.

The sequence derives from a man aged 25-45 years in good health. The gene calls are TRBV14 and TRBJ2-3, with TRBD2 matching over 11 bases. Sequencing was done on a sample of naive CD4+ T cells sorted from blood. This sample's subset: CD45RA+ positively selected. The CDR3 sequence is CASSHFRTSGRPGTDTQYF. DNA for the CDR3: TGTGCCAGCAGCCATTTTCGAACTAGCGGGAGACCTGGCACAGATACGCAGTATTTT.